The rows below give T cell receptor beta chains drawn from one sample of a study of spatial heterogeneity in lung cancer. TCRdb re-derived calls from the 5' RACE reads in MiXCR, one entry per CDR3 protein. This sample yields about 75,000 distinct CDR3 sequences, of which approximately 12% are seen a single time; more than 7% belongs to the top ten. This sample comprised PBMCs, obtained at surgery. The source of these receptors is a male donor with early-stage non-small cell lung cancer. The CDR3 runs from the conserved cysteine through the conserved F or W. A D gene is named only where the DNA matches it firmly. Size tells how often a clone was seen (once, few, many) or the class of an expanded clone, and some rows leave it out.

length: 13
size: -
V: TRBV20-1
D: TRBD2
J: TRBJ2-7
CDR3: CSAELSGKNEQYF
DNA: TGCAGTGCGGAACTTAGCGGGAAAAACGAGCAGTACTTC

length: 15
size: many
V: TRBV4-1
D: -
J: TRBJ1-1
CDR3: CASSPSGRGNTEAFF
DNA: TGCGCCAGCAGCCCATCGGGAAGGGGAAACACTGAAGCTTTCTTT

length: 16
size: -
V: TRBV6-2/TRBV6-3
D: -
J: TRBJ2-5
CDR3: CASSYSRGAVQETQYF
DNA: TGTGCCAGCAGTTACTCGAGAGGGGCAGTCCAAGAGACCCAGTACTTC

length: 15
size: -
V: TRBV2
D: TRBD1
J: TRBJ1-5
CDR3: CASSETGGAGQPQHF
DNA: TGTGCCAGCTCCGAAACAGGGGGAGCCGGTCAGCCCCAGCATTTT

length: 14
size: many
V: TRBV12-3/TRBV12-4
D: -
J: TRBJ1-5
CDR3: CASADPNSNQPQHF
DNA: TGTGCCAGCGCTGACCCTAATAGCAATCAGCCCCAGCATTTT

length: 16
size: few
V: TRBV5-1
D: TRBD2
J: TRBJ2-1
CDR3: CASSLLAGEEGNEQFF
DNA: TGCGCCAGCAGCTTGCTAGCGGGAGAGGAGGGGAATGAGCAGTTCTTC

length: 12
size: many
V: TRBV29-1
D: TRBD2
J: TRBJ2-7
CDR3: CSARTRDYEQYF
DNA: TGCAGCGCTCGGACTAGGGACTACGAGCAGTACTTC

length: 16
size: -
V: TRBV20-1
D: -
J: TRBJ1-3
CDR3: CSARAQGIGSGNTIYF
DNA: TGCAGTGCTAGAGCCCAGGGAATAGGCTCTGGAAACACCATATATTTT

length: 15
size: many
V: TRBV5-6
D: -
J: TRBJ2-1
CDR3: CASSFVGGSYNEQFF
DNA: TGTGCCAGCAGCTTTGTAGGGGGCTCCTACAATGAGCAGTTCTTC

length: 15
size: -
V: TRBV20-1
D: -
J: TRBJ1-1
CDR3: CSAVGSLKVGTEAFF
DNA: TGCAGTGCTGTTGGATCGCTTAAGGTGGGCACTGAAGCTTTCTTT

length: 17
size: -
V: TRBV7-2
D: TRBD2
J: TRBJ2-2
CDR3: CASSYISGRANTGELSF
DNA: TGTGCCAGCAGCTATATTAGCGGGAGGGCTAACACCGGGGAGCTGTCTTTT

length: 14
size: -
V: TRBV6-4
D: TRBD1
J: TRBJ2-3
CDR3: CASSVDRGTDTQYF
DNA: TGTGCCAGCAGTGTGGACAGGGGCACAGATACGCAGTATTTT

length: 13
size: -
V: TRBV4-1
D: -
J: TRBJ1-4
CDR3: CASSQGRTEKLFF
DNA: TGCGCCAGCAGCCAGGGACGTACTGAAAAACTGTTTTTT

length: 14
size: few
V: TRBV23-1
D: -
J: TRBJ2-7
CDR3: CASPSGTYHYEQYF
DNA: TGCGCCAGTCCCTCCGGGACCTACCACTACGAGCAGTACTTC

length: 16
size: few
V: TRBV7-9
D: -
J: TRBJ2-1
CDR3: CASSLVGTPTYNEQFF
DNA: TGTGCCAGCAGCTTAGTGGGGACGCCTACCTACAATGAGCAGTTCTTC

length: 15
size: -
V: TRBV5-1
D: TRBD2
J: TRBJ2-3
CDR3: CASSPGLVRTDTQYF
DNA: TGCGCCAGCAGTCCTGGACTAGTGAGGACAGATACGCAGTATTTT

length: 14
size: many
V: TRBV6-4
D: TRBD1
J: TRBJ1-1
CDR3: CASSDRDRATEAFF
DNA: TGTGCCAGCAGTGACCGGGACAGGGCCACTGAAGCTTTCTTT

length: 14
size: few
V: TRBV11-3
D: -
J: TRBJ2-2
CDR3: CASSLEGRGGELFF
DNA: TGTGCCAGCAGCTTAGAAGGACGCGGAGGGGAGCTGTTTTTT

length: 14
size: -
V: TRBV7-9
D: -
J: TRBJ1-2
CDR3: CASSPWDGNYGYTF
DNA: TGTGCCAGCAGCCCCTGGGACGGTAACTATGGCTACACCTTC

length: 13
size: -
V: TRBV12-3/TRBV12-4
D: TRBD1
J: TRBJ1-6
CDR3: CASGRQGNSPLHF
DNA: TGTGCCAGCGGAAGACAGGGAAATTCACCCCTCCACTTT

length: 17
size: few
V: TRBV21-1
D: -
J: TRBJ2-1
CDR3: CEGPGSLGLADYNEQFF
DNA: TGTGAGGGTCCGGGCTCCCTGGGACTAGCGGACTACAATGAGCAGTTCTTC

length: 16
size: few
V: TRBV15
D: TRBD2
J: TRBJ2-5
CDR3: CATSTSGRSFKETQYF
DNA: TGTGCCACCAGCACTAGCGGGAGGTCCTTCAAAGAGACCCAGTACTTC

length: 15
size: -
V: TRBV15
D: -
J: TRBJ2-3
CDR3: CATSISPSPTDTQYF
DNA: TGTGCCACCAGCATCAGTCCTAGCCCCACAGATACGCAGTATTTT

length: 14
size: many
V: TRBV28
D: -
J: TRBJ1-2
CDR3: CASLRRGQHYGYTF
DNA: TGTGCCAGCCTCCGGCGGGGGCAGCACTATGGCTACACCTTC

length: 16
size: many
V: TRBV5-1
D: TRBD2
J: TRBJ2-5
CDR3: CASSLVAGSEGETQYF
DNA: TGCGCCAGCAGCTTGGTAGCGGGGAGCGAGGGGGAGACCCAGTACTTC

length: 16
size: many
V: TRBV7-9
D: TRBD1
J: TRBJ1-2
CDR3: CASSPGTGGADYGYTF
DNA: TGTGCCAGCAGCCCCGGGACAGGGGGCGCGGACTATGGCTACACCTTC

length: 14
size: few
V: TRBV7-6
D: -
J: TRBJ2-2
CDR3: CASSPTVNTGELFF
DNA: TGTGCCAGCAGCCCGACAGTGAACACCGGGGAGCTGTTTTTT

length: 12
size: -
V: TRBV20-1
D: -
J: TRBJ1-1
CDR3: CSAARGWGEAFF
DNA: TGCAGTGCAGCCAGGGGTTGGGGTGAAGCTTTCTTT

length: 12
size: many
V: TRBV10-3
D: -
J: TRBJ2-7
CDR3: CAISIDSYEQYF
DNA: TGTGCCATCAGCATAGACTCCTACGAGCAGTACTTC

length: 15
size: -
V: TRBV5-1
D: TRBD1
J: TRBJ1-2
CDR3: CASSPQGDGVYGYTF
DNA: TGCGCCAGCAGCCCCCAGGGGGACGGGGTCTATGGCTACACCTTC

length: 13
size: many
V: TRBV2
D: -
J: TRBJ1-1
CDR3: CASSLQVNTEAFF
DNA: TGTGCCAGCTCCCTACAGGTGAACACTGAAGCTTTCTTT

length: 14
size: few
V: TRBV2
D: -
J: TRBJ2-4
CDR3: CASTGILAKNIQYF
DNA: TGTGCCAGCACCGGGATTCTAGCCAAAAACATTCAGTACTTC

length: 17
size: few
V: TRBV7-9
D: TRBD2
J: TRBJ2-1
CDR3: CASSLASGRRSYNEQFF
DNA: TGTGCCAGCAGCTTGGCTAGCGGGAGGAGGTCCTACAATGAGCAGTTCTTC

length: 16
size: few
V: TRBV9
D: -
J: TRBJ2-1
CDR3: CASSVDTGPGFDEQFF
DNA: TGTGCCAGCAGCGTAGACACGGGACCAGGTTTCGATGAGCAGTTCTTC

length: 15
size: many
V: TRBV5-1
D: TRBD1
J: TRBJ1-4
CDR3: CASSLAGTGDEKLFF
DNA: TGCGCCAGCAGCCTCGCCGGGACAGGTGATGAAAAACTGTTTTTT

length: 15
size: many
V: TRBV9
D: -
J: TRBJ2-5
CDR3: CASSVDPGFGETQYF
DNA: TGTGCCAGCAGCGTAGACCCAGGGTTCGGAGAGACCCAGTACTTC